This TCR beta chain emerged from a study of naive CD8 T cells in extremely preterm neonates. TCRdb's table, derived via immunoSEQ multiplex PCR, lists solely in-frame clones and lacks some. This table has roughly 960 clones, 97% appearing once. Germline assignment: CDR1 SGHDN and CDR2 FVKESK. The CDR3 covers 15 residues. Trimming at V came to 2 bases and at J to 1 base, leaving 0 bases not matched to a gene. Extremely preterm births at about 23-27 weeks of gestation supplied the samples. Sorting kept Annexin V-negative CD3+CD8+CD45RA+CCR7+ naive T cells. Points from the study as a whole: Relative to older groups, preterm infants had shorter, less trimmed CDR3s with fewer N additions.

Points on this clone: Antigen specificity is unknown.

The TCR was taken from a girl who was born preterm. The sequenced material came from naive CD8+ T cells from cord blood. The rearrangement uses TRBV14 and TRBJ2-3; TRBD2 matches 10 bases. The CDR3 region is CASSQLAGGTDTQYF. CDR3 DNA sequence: TGTGCCAGCAGCCAACTAGCGGGAGGCACAGATACGCAGTATTTT.